One sample yielded the 8 T cell receptor beta chains listed below, sequenced in a study of spatial heterogeneity in lung cancer. Overall study results and limits: Intratumoral expanded alpha and beta TCR counts were found to track tumor mutation counts.

Noted time point: sample taken at primary tumor resection. For these TCRs, the target antigens are not known. In TCRdb, the 5' RACE reads were re-called with MiXCR into one record per CDR3 protein. The sample lists some 96,000 distinct CDR3 sequences; about 4.4% were seen once. Specimen: lung tumor tissue, collected at surgery. Source of these receptors: a male donor with early-stage non-small cell lung cancer.

This clonotype was recorded many times. The chain joins TRBV2 to TRBJ2-1; possibly TRBD2 for D (5 bases). This CDR3 comprises 15 residues. V lost 8 bases and J lost 7, with 21 bases in between. Germline lookup yields CDR1 SNHLY and CDR2 FYNNEI. The chain's CDR3 is CASRASPYRKNEQFF. The CDR3 nucleotides are TGTGCCAGCCGGGCTAGCCCTTACAGAAAGAATGAGCAGTTCTTC.

The table lists this clonotype with many counts. The V gene is TRBV4-1, the J gene TRBJ1-5, with D uncertain. CDR3 length: 13 amino acids. With 0 bases removed from V and 9 bases from J, the gap between germline ends came to 9 bases. CDR1 MGHRA and CDR2 YSYEKL come from the germline V gene. CDR3 loop: CASSQEDLRPQHF. CDR3 in DNA: TGCGCCAGCAGCCAAGAGGACCTGAGGCCCCAGCATTTT.

This clonotype has a count of ten or more. The V call is TRBV7-7, the J call TRBJ2-5; D not certain. The V gene lost 1 base and the J gene lost 0 bases, with 3 bases spanning the gap. The germline V gene encodes CDR1 SSHAT and CDR2 FNYEAQ (reference sequence). This CDR3 has 13 residues. Here the CDR3 DNA reads TGTGCCAGCAGCTTAGGGCACCAAGAGACCCAGTACTTC. Translated, it gives CASSLGHQETQYF.

The rearrangement links TRBV6-5 to TRBJ1-6; 8 bases agree with TRBD1. Trimming took 6 bases from V and 6 from J; bases not matched to a gene: 7. The V gene's germline CDR1 is MNHEY and CDR2 SVGAGI. The CDR3 has 15 residues. The CDR3 nucleotides read TGTGCCAGCAGCAACCAGGGGGCGCCTAATTCACCCCTCCACTTT. Translation: CASSNQGAPNSPLHF.

This clonotype was seen many times. CDR3 DNA: TGTGCCAGCGGGACCGGGACTAGGGCAGATACGCAGTATTTT. Amino acids: CASGTGTRADTQYF. The V and J genes are TRBV12-3 or TRBV12-4 and TRBJ2-3, with 8 bases fitting TRBD2. The CDR3 has 14 amino acids. Trimming took 8 bases from V and 4 from J; bases not matched to a gene: 8.

This clonotype was recorded at least ten times. The chain recombines TRBV3-1 with TRBJ1-1, with D uncertain. This CDR3 comprises 12 residues. Germline lookup yields CDR1 LGHDT and CDR2 YNNKEL (reference sequence). Trimming took 1 base from V and 5 from J, leaving 5 bases between them. CDR3 amino acids: CASSQVGTEAFF. In DNA form, the CDR3 reads TGTGCCAGCAGCCAAGTAGGGACTGAAGCTTTCTTT.

This clonotype was recorded a few times. The genes are TRBV20-1 and TRBJ2-3; TRBD2 aligns across 12 bases. The CDR3 covers 15 residues. V was pared by 6 bases and J by 5 bases, with 9 bases of the junction left unmatched. Germline values: CDR1 DFQATT, CDR2 SNEGSKA (reference sequence). CDR3 amino acids: CSAHLAGGPGDTQYF. CDR3 coding DNA: TGCAGTGCCCACCTAGCGGGAGGGCCGGGAGATACGCAGTATTTT.

This clonotype has at least ten counts. CDR3 nucleotides: TGCAGTGCTACGGACAGGGACACAGATACGCAGTATTTT. It yields the protein CSATDRDTDTQYF. This rearrangement joins TRBV20-1 to TRBJ2-3, with TRBD1 matching over 8 bases. Germline trimming cut 4 bases from V and 2 bases from J; bases unmatched to any gene: 2. Per germline, CDR1 DFQATT and CDR2 SNEGSKA (reference sequence). The CDR3 is made up of 13 amino acids.